This TCR beta chain was identified in a study of Ad26.COV2.S vaccination and SARS-CoV-2 variants. Overall study findings and caveats: Vaccine recipients surpassed placebo recipients in spike-specific TCR breadth.

Specified treatment: some 19 received Ad26.COV2.S at low or high dose, single or two shots; 5 received placebo; per-sample allocation not given. Collection of the samples took place on day 63 after the first injection of vaccine or placebo. Generated by immunoSEQ multiplex PCR, the TCRdb table keeps only in-frame clones and is missing some. Among hundreds of thousands of clones listed, around 87% were seen once. The CDR3 consists of 15 residues. The germline V gene has CDR1 LNHNV and CDR2 YYDKDF (reference sequence). Between the trimmed V and J ends, which lost 1 base and 0 bases, there was a span of 10 bases. Notes on this clone: The antigen remains unidentified.

The gene calls are TRBV15 and TRBJ2-7; no clear D gene. Sequencing was performed on peripheral blood, taken in a trial of Ad26.COV2.S vaccine versus placebo. The sequence was obtained from a person aged 18-65 years who received the Ad26.COV2.S COVID-19 vaccine or a placebo. In nucleotides, the CDR3 is TGTGCCACCAGCAGAGTACACACCAGCTCCTACGAGCAGTACTTC. Translated, it gives CATSRVHTSSYEQYF.